This entry lists 3 T cell receptor beta chains sequenced from one sample in a study of T cell repertoires in ileal Crohn's disease. Repertoires were generated with immunoSEQ multiplex PCR, while TCRdb's copy carries only in-frame clones and drops some. Of 14,000 or so clones in the sample, 78% were seen once. The material sequenced was ileal tissue. These receptors were collected from an adult with Crohn's disease.

The chain combines TRBV27 with TRBJ1-2; D perhaps matches TRBD1 (5 bases). The CDR3 has 16 residues. The V end was cut by 2 bases, the J end by 4 bases, with 17 bases between. Germline assignment: CDR1 MNHEY and CDR2 SMNVEV (reference sequence). CDR3 sequence: CASSLISGGPLYGYTF. The CDR3 DNA is TGTGCCAGCAGTTTAATTTCGGGGGGTCCCCTCTATGGCTACACCTTC.

This clone was recorded a few times. V usage is TRBV5-1 and J usage is TRBJ1-3; 8 bases are shared with TRBD1. Losses at the gene ends were 4 bases for V and 0 bases for J; bases not matched to a gene: 3. Germline V lookup: CDR1 SGHRS, CDR2 YFSETQ. CDR3 length: 15 residues. The CDR3 DNA sequence: TGCGCCAGCAGCAGCACAGGGGGCTCTGGAAACACCATATATTTT. Protein product: CASSSTGGSGNTIYF.

The J gene is TRBJ2-3, the V gene TRBV19, with 11 bases matching TRBD2. Germline CDR1 LNHDA, CDR2 SQIVND (reference sequence). Trimming removed 5 bases from V and 5 bases from J; junction bases left unmatched: 9. The CDR3 has 16 residues. The CDR3 DNA sequence: TGTGCCAGTAGTCCTTCGACTAGCGGGGCAGGAGATACGCAGTATTTT. It translates to CASSPSTSGAGDTQYF.